The 27 T cell receptor beta chains in this list originate from one sample, sequenced in a study of a mutant IDH1 vaccine in newly diagnosed glioma. Profiled with immunoSEQ multiplex PCR; TCRdb holds only in-frame clones, not every one. Of about 51,000 clones listed, 78% are singletons. Time point described: week 5, during vaccination. What each vaccine dose contained was 300 ug of mutant IDH1 20-mer peptide, accompanied by topical imiquimod. Their cognate antigens are unknown. This specimen consisted of PBMCs, obtained from a glioma patient whose treatment included an IDH1 peptide vaccine. The receptors were gathered from a woman between 40 and 50 years old with glioma.

This chain links TRBV18 with TRBJ1-5; D is perhaps TRBD1 (6 bases). V was pared by 4 bases and J by 5 bases, with 15 bases between. CDR3 length: 15 amino acids. The germline gives CDR1 KGHSH, CDR2 LQKENI. The CDR3 bases are TGTGCCAGCTCACTTACAGGGAAGGTCGATCAGCCCCAGCATTTT. It encodes CASSLTGKVDQPQHF.

The chain is built from TRBV7-9 and TRBJ1-1; D not resolved. The CDR3 contains 15 residues. Germline values: CDR1 SEHNR, CDR2 FQNEAQ (reference sequence). Trimming stripped 5 bases from V and 1 base from J, with 14 bases between. CDR3: CASSDPTAGNTEAFF. The CDR3 nucleotides are TGTGCCAGCAGCGACCCTACGGCCGGGAACACTGAAGCTTTCTTT.

This chain uses TRBV10-2 with TRBJ2-3, with D perhaps being TRBD1 or TRBD2 (5 bases each). V gave up 3 bases and J gave up 6 bases, with 13 bases separating them. The germline gives CDR1 WSHSY, CDR2 SAAADI. This CDR3 is 14 amino acids long. The CDR3 DNA follows: TGCGCCAGCAGTGATGGGACCCCTCGCGATACGCAGTATTTT. Its protein product is CASSDGTPRDTQYF.

This clone came up a few times. The chain joins TRBV7-3 to TRBJ2-1; 7 bases are a match to TRBD2. The CDR3 is 14 residues long. J gave up 6 bases and V 4 bases, and 6 bases lay outside the gene matches. Germline CDR1 is SGHTA and CDR2 is FQGTGA. The chain's CDR3 is CASSWSGTTNEQFF. Here the CDR3 DNA reads TGTGCCAGCAGCTGGTCCGGGACTACCAATGAGCAGTTCTTC.

The V and J genes are TRBV6-5 and TRBJ1-2; D is undetermined. This CDR3 spans 13 amino acids. Germline CDR1 reads MNHEY; CDR2 reads SVGAGI. Trimming removed 2 bases at V and 3 bases at J, with 7 bases between. In DNA, the CDR3 is TGTGCCAGCAGTTACCGGAGGGACTATGGCTACACCTTC. Residues: CASSYRRDYGYTF.

The chain employs TRBV7-9 and TRBJ1-4; D is perhaps TRBD1 (6 bases). V was pared by 5 bases and J by 6 bases, with 13 bases between. Germline V lookup: CDR1 SEHNR, CDR2 FQNEAQ (reference sequence). The CDR3 consists of 14 residues. CDR3 residues: CASSRGGLDEKLFF. The CDR3 DNA reads as TGTGCCAGCAGCCGCGGGGGGCTCGATGAAAAACTGTTTTTT.

This clone came up once. The rearrangement joins TRBV20-1 to TRBJ2-5; no definite D call. The J call is doubtful: the DNA matches TRBJ2-7 better. Germline V gene sequence: CDR1 DFQATT, CDR2 SNEGSKA (reference sequence). This CDR3 spans 11 amino acids. The CDR3 region has the DNA TGCAGTGCTAGATTCAACTACGAGCAGTACTTC. Protein product: CSARFNYEQYF.

V and J are TRBV6-1 and TRBJ2-7; TRBD2 agrees at 11 bases. V was pared by 2 bases and J by 4 bases, with 4 bases of the junction left unmatched. This CDR3 comprises 15 residues. Looked up from germline, CDR1 is MNHNS and CDR2 is SASEGT. The CDR3 sequence: CASSETSGGSYEQYF. Written as DNA, the CDR3 is TGTGCCAGCAGTGAAACTAGCGGGGGTAGTTACGAGCAGTACTTC.

The chain is built from TRBV7-8 and TRBJ2-7; D is unclear. Germline CDR1 is SGHVS and CDR2 is FQNEAQ. This CDR3 comprises 12 residues. V was shortened by 5 bases and J by 4 bases, with 9 bases between the two germline ends. CDR3 DNA sequence: TGTGCCAGCAGCCCTTCCCCATACGAGCAGTACTTC. Amino acids: CASSPSPYEQYF.

This chain links TRBV15 with TRBJ2-7; D ambiguous. Germline CDR1 is LNHNV and CDR2 is YYDKDF (reference sequence). The CDR3 is made up of 13 amino acids. V was pared by 1 base and J by 6 bases, with 10 bases between. CDR3 residues: CATSRVGFGEQYF. In nucleotides, the CDR3 is TGTGCCACCAGCAGAGTAGGGTTTGGCGAGCAGTACTTC.

This rearrangement joins TRBV27 to TRBJ1-2, with D possibly TRBD1 on 6 matching bases. Germline V lookup: CDR1 MNHEY, CDR2 SMNVEV (reference sequence). Trimming removed 6 bases from V and 2 bases from J, with 13 bases in between. The CDR3 has 14 residues. The CDR3 nucleotides are TGTGCCAGCAGGTCGACAGGAGGAAACTATGGCTACACCTTC. This codes for CASRSTGGNYGYTF.

This clone was recorded a few times. The chain is built from TRBV29-1 and TRBJ1-4; D remains ambiguous. This CDR3 has 12 residues. The V and J ends lost 7 bases and 3 bases respectively, with 9 bases between them. Germline CDR1 reads SQVTM; CDR2 reads ANQGSEA. CDR3 nucleotides: TGCAGCGGAGGGAGGGCTAATGAAAAACTGTTTTTT. Translated: CSGGRANEKLFF.

This chain links TRBV2 with TRBJ2-7, with D tentatively TRBD1 (6 bases). CDR3 length: 14 amino acids. Germline V gene sequence: CDR1 SNHLY, CDR2 FYNNEI. Trimming shortened V by 6 bases and J by 4 bases, and 16 bases separated the two germline ends. Here the CDR3 DNA reads TGTGCCAGCAGGGAGGACCAGGGGTTTTACGAGCAGTACTTC. This sequence encodes CASREDQGFYEQYF. Supplemented by reference TRBV2 and TRBJ2-7, the full variable domain reads EPEVTQTPSHQVTQMGQEVILRCVPISNHLYFYWYRQILGQKVEFLVSFYNNEISEKSEIFDDQFSVERPDGSNFTLKIRSTKLEDSAMYFCASREDQGFYEQYFGPGTRLTVT.

A single count supports this clone. The rearrangement links TRBV7-2 to TRBJ1-4; tentatively, D is TRBD1 (5 bases). Between the trimmed V and J ends, which lost 8 bases and 4 bases, there was a span of 11 bases. The CDR3 has 13 amino acids. The V gene's germline CDR1 is SGHTA and CDR2 FQGNSA. Written as DNA, the CDR3 is TGTGCCAGCTCCGGGGGTTTTAATGAAAAACTGTTTTTT. This gives the protein CASSGGFNEKLFF. The full variable domain, completed using reference TRBV7-2 and TRBJ1-4, is GAGVSQSPSNKVTEKGKDVELRCDPISGHTALYWYRQSLGQGLEFLIYFQGNSAPDKSGLPSDRFSAERTGGSVSTLTIQRTQQEDSAVYLCASSGGFNEKLFFGSGTQLSVL.

V usage is TRBV7-9 and J usage is TRBJ1-6, with a tentative D call TRBD1 (5 bases). The germline CDR1 and CDR2 sequences are SEHNR and FQNEAQ (reference sequence). There are 14 residues in the CDR3. V was pared by 4 bases and J by 9 bases, with 13 bases between. CDR3 residues: CASSYDRWGSPLHF. The DNA for the CDR3 is TGTGCCAGCAGCTATGACAGATGGGGTTCACCCCTCCACTTT.

The V call is TRBV29-1, the J call TRBJ2-1; 9 bases are shared with TRBD1. CDR3 length: 11 residues. Germline CDR1 reads SQVTM; CDR2 reads ANQGSEA. The junction had 7 bases not matched to a gene; V was cut back by 5 bases and J by 14 bases. The chain's CDR3 is CSVLWTGAEFF. The DNA of the CDR3 is TGCAGCGTTCTGTGGACAGGGGCAGAGTTCTTC.

The rearrangement joins TRBV6-5 to TRBJ1-5, with no clear D. Germline V gives CDR1 MNHEY, CDR2 SVGAGI. The CDR3 runs 15 residues. V gave up 5 bases and J gave up 2 bases, with 13 bases separating them. The CDR3 DNA is TGTGCCAGCAGTCCGAAGTTAGACCGCAATCAGCCCCAGCATTTT. It encodes CASSPKLDRNQPQHF.

This clone was detected a few times. The chain has TRBV6-5 and TRBJ1-1; D is uncertain. Germline CDR1 is MNHEY and CDR2 is SVGAGI. There are 16 residues in the CDR3. V was clipped by 4 bases and J by 5 bases, with 20 bases between them. The CDR3 spells CASSLTQLGRLTEAFF. CDR3 in DNA: TGTGCCAGCAGTTTAACACAGCTGGGAAGGCTTACTGAAGCTTTCTTT.

The chain has TRBV15 and TRBJ2-1; D ambiguous. Germline assignment: CDR1 LNHNV and CDR2 YYDKDF (reference sequence). The CDR3 loop spans 15 amino acids. Between the trimmed V and J ends, which lost 5 bases and 8 bases, there was a span of 19 bases. The CDR3 coding sequence is TGTGCCACCAGCGCACCGAACAAAGGGTACGATGAGCAGTTCTTC. This encodes CATSAPNKGYDEQFF.

This rearrangement joins TRBV19 to TRBJ2-5, with 7 bases identical to TRBD1. Germline trimming cut 2 bases from V and 5 bases from J; bases unmatched to any gene: 2. The CDR3 length is 13 residues. The germline CDR1 and CDR2 sequences are LNHDA and SQIVND (reference sequence). CDR3 protein: CASSIRGPETQYF. The CDR3 DNA reads as TGTGCCAGTAGTATAAGGGGGCCGGAGACCCAGTACTTC.

This rearrangement joins TRBV7-6 to TRBJ2-1; TRBD1 agrees at 8 bases. V shed 4 bases, J shed 5 bases, and the junction held 7 bases outside the gene matches. Germline V gene lookup returns CDR1 SGHVS and CDR2 FNYEAQ. The CDR3 totals 15 residues. The CDR3 DNA sequence: TGTGCCAGCAGCTCCCCCGAGACAGGGGACAATGAGCAGTTCTTC. Protein: CASSSPETGDNEQFF.

V and J are TRBV5-1 and TRBJ1-2, with a tentative D call TRBD1 (5 bases). Germline V gene sequence: CDR1 SGHRS, CDR2 YFSETQ. The CDR3 is 13 amino acids. Trimming took 0 bases from V and 3 from J, leaving 6 bases between them. CDR3 bases: TGCGCCAGCAGCTTGGGGGGGGACTATGGCTACACCTTC. Encoded protein: CASSLGGDYGYTF.

The chain carries TRBV5-5 and TRBJ2-7; D not resolved. Trimming stripped 0 bases from V and 2 bases from J, with 3 bases between. Per germline, CDR1 SGHKS and CDR2 YYEKEE (reference sequence). The CDR3 runs 12 residues. For the CDR3, the DNA is TGTGCCAGCAGCTTGGGCACCTACGAGCAGTACTTC. It translates to CASSLGTYEQYF.

V usage is TRBV5-1 and J usage is TRBJ1-6, with a tentative D call TRBD1 (5 bases). Germline lookup yields CDR1 SGHRS and CDR2 YFSETQ. With 5 bases removed from V and 5 bases from J, the gap between germline ends came to 11 bases. CDR3 length: 14 amino acids. The CDR3 is CASRSGLDNSPLHF. CDR3 coding DNA: TGCGCCAGCAGATCGGGACTGGATAATTCACCCCTCCACTTT.

This chain uses TRBV15 with TRBJ1-3; D is uncertain. The V and J ends lost 0 bases and 2 bases respectively, with 11 bases between them. The CDR3 contains 16 residues. CDR1 is LNHNV, CDR2 YYDKDF, per germline (reference sequence). The CDR3 bases are TGTGCCACCAGCAGAGATGAGCCCCGGACTGGAAACACCATATATTTT. It is translated as CATSRDEPRTGNTIYF.

The chain has TRBV6-5 and TRBJ2-1; possible D gene TRBD2, 6 bases. V lost 11 bases to trimming and J lost 8 bases, with 22 bases between them. The germline gives CDR1 MNHEY, CDR2 SVGAGI. This CDR3 contains 14 residues. CDR3 region: CACRWRGAGDEQFF. The CDR3 region has the DNA TGTGCCTGTCGCTGGAGGGGCGCAGGCGATGAGCAGTTCTTC.

This chain uses TRBV5-1 with TRBJ2-1, with unresolved D. The CDR3 has 11 residues. Trimming removed 1 base at V and 10 bases at J, with 6 bases between. In germline, CDR1 is SGHRS, CDR2 YFSETQ. CDR3 sequence: CASSLKLEQFF. The DNA for the CDR3 is TGCGCCAGCAGCTTGAAGCTAGAGCAGTTCTTC.